One and the same sample provided the 30 T cell receptor beta chains below, sequenced in a study of cytomegalovirus exposure and HLA in healthy donors. The PCR ran on 60 Vbeta and 13 Jbeta primers. Generated by immunoSEQ multiplex PCR, the TCRdb table keeps only in-frame clones and is missing some. The sample has about 140,000 clones; about two thirds are singletons. Material: PBMCs. These receptors were collected from a man in his 60s in good health and CMV-seronegative.

This sequence joins TRBV5-8 and TRBJ2-7, with 10 bases identical to TRBD2. CDR1 is SGHTS and CDR2 is YDEGEE in the germline V gene. The CDR3 has 14 amino acids. V lost 4 bases to trimming and J lost 5 bases; unmatched junction nucleotides: 6. DNA of the CDR3: TGTGCCAGCAGCCCCAACCTAGCGGGAGACGAGCAGTACTTC. The encoded protein is CASSPNLAGDEQYF.

The CDR3 spells CASSEAGEGGATRYF. CDR3 DNA: TGTGCCAGCAGTGAAGCAGGCGAAGGAGGAGCCACCAGGTACTTC. V is TRBV6-1 and J is TRBJ2-7, with D possibly TRBD2 on 5 matching bases. There are 15 residues in the CDR3. Looked up from germline, CDR1 is MNHNS and CDR2 is SASEGT. V was shortened by 0 bases and J by 12 bases, with 21 bases between the two germline ends.

In this sample, this clone turned up a few times. CDR3 in DNA: TGTGCCAGCAGTGAGCAAGGGGGGGTGATAACCCACGAGCAGTACTTC. Protein sequence: CASSEQGGVITHEQYF. The V and J genes are TRBV2 and TRBJ2-7, with D perhaps TRBD2 (7 bases). The germline V gene has CDR1 SNHLY and CDR2 FYNNEI. The CDR3 is made up of 16 amino acids. Deletions cut 3 bases from V and 5 bases from J, with 20 bases between.

The chain joins TRBV7-2 to TRBJ1-5; 12 positions agree with TRBD1. Germline V gene data show CDR1 as SGHTA and CDR2 as FQGNSA. This CDR3 is built from 16 residues. V lost 5 bases, J lost 7 bases, and 9 bases stayed unmatched. The CDR3, as DNA: TGTGCCAGCAGCCCCCGGGACAGGGGGCTTTGGCAGCCCCAGCATTTT. This translates into CASSPRDRGLWQPQHF.

The chain is built from TRBV5-1 and TRBJ2-2; D gene uncertain. The germline V and J ends were trimmed by 0 bases and 3 bases, with 6 bases remaining between them. Germline V lookup: CDR1 SGHRS, CDR2 YFSETQ. The CDR3 sequence is 14 residues long. The CDR3 sequence: CASSLDRDTGELFF. DNA for the CDR3: TGCGCCAGCAGCTTGGACAGAGACACCGGGGAGCTGTTTTTT. Drawing the rest from reference TRBV5-1 and TRBJ2-2, the complete variable domain is KAGVTQTPRYLIKTRGQQVTLSCSPISGHRSVSWYQQTPGQGLQFLFEYFSETQRNKGNFPGRFSGRQFSNSRSEMNVSTLELGDSALYLCASSLDRDTGELFFGEGSRLTVL.

The chain uses TRBV4-2 and TRBJ2-3; D perhaps matches TRBD1 (5 bases). V lost 2 bases and J 2 bases, leaving 20 bases between the germline ends. The germline gives CDR1 LGHNA, CDR2 YNFKEQ. This CDR3 has 18 amino acids. The CDR3 bases are TGTGCCAGCAGCCAATTTCAACAGGCCCTGACCCTCACAGATACGCAGTATTTT. This translates into CASSQFQQALTLTDTQYF.

Turning to this clone: The junction shows a germline mismatch at one end, possibly a read error. The sample has other DNA sequences that encode this CDR3 too. The V gene is TRBV4-3, the J gene TRBJ1-1; 9 nucleotides match TRBD1. The CDR3 consists of 16 residues. The germline V gene encodes CDR1 LGHNA and CDR2 YSLEER. The CDR3 is CASSQETGGGSTEAFF. The CDR3 nucleotides are TGCGCCAGCAGTCAAGAGACAGGGGGAGGCAGCACTGAAGCTTTCTTT.

V usage is TRBV2 and J usage is TRBJ2-1, with TRBD1 matching over 11 bases. This CDR3 has 14 residues. The germline CDR1 and CDR2 sequences are SNHLY and FYNNEI. The ends lost 9 bases at V and 6 bases at J; junction bases unmatched: 7. In DNA form, the CDR3 reads TGTGCCAGTCTCCCCGGGACAGGGGGCAATGAGCAGTTCTTC. The encoded protein is CASLPGTGGNEQFF.

V gene TRBV6-1 combines with J gene TRBJ1-6; TRBD1 matches 7 bases. This CDR3 spans 14 amino acids. CDR1 and CDR2 from the germline V gene are MNHNS and SASEGT. Trimming at V came to 3 bases and at J to 5 bases, leaving 1 base not matched to a gene. The CDR3 sequence is CASSDTGDNSPLHF. As DNA, the CDR3 is TGTGCCAGCAGTGATACAGGGGATAATTCACCCCTCCACTTT.

This chain uses TRBV2 with TRBJ2-7; D is perhaps TRBD2 (6 bases). The V end lost 10 bases, the J end lost 1 base, and 14 bases lay between the germline ends. CDR3 size: 13 residues. The germline V gene has CDR1 SNHLY and CDR2 FYNNEI. CDR3 sequence reads: CAIPGLTSYEQYF. CDR3 DNA: TGTGCCATCCCAGGACTAACGTCCTACGAGCAGTACTTC.

The chain combines TRBV29-1 with TRBJ2-2; 9 bases agree with TRBD1. CDR1 and CDR2 (germline): SQVTM, ANQGSEA. J gave up 7 bases and V 3 bases, and 3 bases lay outside the gene matches. The CDR3 totals 13 residues. CDR3 in amino acids: CSVDGQGIGELFF. The CDR3, as DNA: TGCAGCGTTGACGGACAGGGGATCGGGGAGCTGTTTTTT.

V and J are TRBV5-1 and TRBJ2-3, with 9 bases that match TRBD2. Germline lookup yields CDR1 SGHRS and CDR2 YFSETQ. The V segment lost 3 bases and the J segment 4 bases; nucleotides outside the gene matches: 18. The length of the CDR3 is 19 residues. The CDR3 region has the DNA TGCGCCAGCAGCTCGCAGACCTTGAGGGTAGCGGGAGATGCAGATACGCAGTATTTT. This translates into CASSSQTLRVAGDADTQYF.

V is TRBV4-1 and J is TRBJ2-3, with TRBD2 matching 12 bases. The CDR3 runs to 18 residues. CDR1 is MGHRA, CDR2 YSYEKL, per germline. Trimming took 0 bases from V and 2 from J; bases not matched to a gene: 6. CDR3 DNA: TGCGCCAGCAGCCAAGATGGGGGACTAGCGGGTCTCACAGATACGCAGTATTTT. It specifies CASSQDGGLAGLTDTQYF.

The rearrangement joins TRBV6-1 to TRBJ2-7; 8 bases fit TRBD1. J was trimmed by 2 bases and V by 8 bases; bases with no gene match: 5. CDR3 length: 13 residues. Germline lookup yields CDR1 MNHNS and CDR2 SASEGT. The CDR3, as DNA: TGTGCCAGCGGTCGGACAGGGCCCTACGAGCAGTACTTC. Translating it yields CASGRTGPYEQYF.

This clone was recorded a few times. The rearrangement links TRBV5-4 to TRBJ2-5; weak D call: TRBD1 (6 bases). V lost 0 bases and J lost 1, with 10 bases in between. The length of the CDR3 is 15 residues. Germline V CDR1 and CDR2: SGHNT, YYREEE (reference sequence). For the CDR3, the DNA is TGTGCCAGCAGCTTGGACAGGGCCAGCCAAGAGACCCAGTACTTC. This translates into CASSLDRASQETQYF. Based on the CDR3 plus reference TRBV5-4 and TRBJ2-5, the full variable domain is ETGVTQSPTHLIKTRGQQVTLRCSSQSGHNTVSWYQQALGQGPQFIFQYYREEENGRGNFPPRFSGLQFPNYSSELNVNALELDDSALYLCASSLDRASQETQYFGPGTRLLVL.

This chain uses TRBV7-9 with TRBJ2-6, with TRBD1 matching over 7 bases. CDR3 length: 15 residues. CDR1 and CDR2 from the germline V gene are SEHNR and FQNEAQ (reference sequence). V shed 4 bases and J 0 bases; nucleotides not matched to a gene: 0. CDR3 residues: CASSWTGSGANVLTF. DNA for the CDR3: TGTGCCAGCAGCTGGACAGGCTCTGGGGCCAACGTCCTGACTTTC. Drawing the rest from reference TRBV7-9 and TRBJ2-6, the complete variable domain is DTGVSQNPRHKITKRGQNVTFRCDPISEHNRLYWYRQTLGQGPEFLTYFQNEAQLEKSRLLSDRFSAERPKGSFSTLEIQRTEQGDSAMYLCASSWTGSGANVLTFGAGSRLTVL.

The chain employs TRBV2 and TRBJ1-2; D is undetermined. The CDR3 covers 14 residues. Germline values: CDR1 SNHLY, CDR2 FYNNEI. The ends were cut back, 0 bases at V and 2 bases at J, with 7 bases in the middle. In DNA, the CDR3 is TGTGCCAGCAGTGAAGCGTCGGGAAACTATGGCTACACCTTC. Its protein is CASSEASGNYGYTF.

This clone was seen a single time. V gene TRBV11-3 combines with J gene TRBJ2-7; 8 bases agree with TRBD1. Trimming took 5 bases from V and 6 from J; bases not matched to a gene: 9. The CDR3 is made up of 14 amino acids. Germline V gene sequence: CDR1 SGHNT, CDR2 YENEEA. DNA for the CDR3: TGTGCCAGCAGCCTCAAGGACAGGGAAACCGAGCAGTACTTC. It specifies CASSLKDRETEQYF. Using reference TRBV11-3 and TRBJ2-7 for the parts outside the CDR3, the full variable domain is EAGVVQSPRYKIIEKKQPVAFWCNPISGHNTLYWYLQNLGQGPELLIRYENEEAVDDSQLPKDRFSAERLKGVDSTLKIQPAELGDSAVYLCASSLKDRETEQYFGPGTRLTVT.

The chain combines TRBV6-1 with TRBJ2-5; D may be TRBD2 (5 bases). V dropped 3 bases and J dropped 2 bases, with 7 bases sitting between them. In germline, CDR1 is MNHNS, CDR2 SASEGT. This CDR3 is built from 13 residues. The CDR3 loop reads CASSETTQETQYF. DNA of the CDR3: TGTGCCAGCAGTGAGACTACTCAAGAGACCCAGTACTTC.

The genes are TRBV19 and TRBJ1-2; D is possibly TRBD1 (5 bases). Germline CDR1 and CDR2: LNHDA and SQIVND (reference sequence). Between the trimmed V and J ends, which lost 5 bases and 4 bases, there was a span of 14 bases. The CDR3 totals 14 residues. The CDR3 sequence: CASSAGLPAYGYTF. The CDR3 DNA reads as TGTGCCAGTAGTGCGGGGCTCCCTGCCTATGGCTACACCTTC.

The CDR3 region has the DNA TGTGCCAGCAGCCCCCCCCGGACAGGAGCCTCTGGGGCCAACGTCCTGACTTTC. Its protein product is CASSPPRTGASGANVLTF. This chain links TRBV28 with TRBJ2-6; 7 bases map to TRBD1. The CDR3 extends over 18 amino acids. The germline gives CDR1 MDHEN, CDR2 SYDVKM. Germline trimming cut 6 bases from V and 0 bases from J; bases unmatched to any gene: 11.

This clone was seen just once. V gene TRBV28 combines with J gene TRBJ2-7; the match to TRBD2 covers 7 bases. Germline-derived CDR1 and CDR2 are MDHEN and SYDVKM. The CDR3 loop spans 14 amino acids. V was clipped by 2 bases and J by 4 bases; unmatched bases: 5. The CDR3 spells CASSLAGEAYEQYF. The CDR3 DNA sequence: TGTGCCAGCAGTTTAGCGGGAGAGGCGTACGAGCAGTACTTC.

This sequence joins TRBV9 and TRBJ1-3, with TRBD1 matching 10 bases. The CDR3 has 17 residues. CDR1 is SGDLS and CDR2 is YYNGEE in the germline V gene. Trimming took 0 bases from V and 4 from J; bases not matched to a gene: 7. CDR3 sequence: CASSVAGTGVGGNTIYF. The CDR3 coding sequence is TGTGCCAGCAGCGTAGCAGGGACAGGGGTCGGAGGAAACACCATATATTTT.

The chain couples TRBV5-1 to TRBJ2-3; 7 bases agree with TRBD2. V shed 0 bases and J 5 bases; nucleotides not matched to a gene: 9. The CDR3 length is 16 residues. CDR1 is SGHRS, CDR2 YFSETQ, per germline. The CDR3 spells CASSLVLATQLDTQYF. DNA for the CDR3: TGCGCCAGCAGCTTGGTACTAGCGACGCAATTAGATACGCAGTATTTT.

This clone was seen a handful of times. The chain recombines TRBV5-1 with TRBJ2-3; TRBD2 aligns across 8 bases. CDR1 SGHRS and CDR2 YFSETQ come from the germline V gene. The J segment lost 6 bases and the V segment lost 5 bases, leaving 5 bases of the junction unmatched. This CDR3 comprises 13 residues. The CDR3 sequence: CASREAGADTQYF. For the CDR3, the DNA is TGCGCCAGCAGGGAAGCGGGGGCTGATACGCAGTATTTT. The entire variable domain, with the rest obtained from reference TRBV5-1 and TRBJ2-3, is as follows: KAGVTQTPRYLIKTRGQQVTLSCSPISGHRSVSWYQQTPGQGLQFLFEYFSETQRNKGNFPGRFSGRQFSNSRSEMNVSTLELGDSALYLCASREAGADTQYFGPGTRLTVL.

The chain employs TRBV5-1 and TRBJ2-1; possibly TRBD2 for D (6 bases). The CDR3 runs 17 residues. V lost 4 bases and J lost 0, with 17 bases in between. The germline gives CDR1 SGHRS, CDR2 YFSETQ. The DNA for the CDR3 is TGCGCCAGCAGCCCGGAGGGACTCTCAAGCTCCTACAATGAGCAGTTCTTC. The encoded protein is CASSPEGLSSSYNEQFF.

V gene TRBV11-2 combines with J gene TRBJ2-2; 8 bases align to TRBD2. J lost 6 bases, V lost 2 bases, and 5 bases had no gene match. The germline gives CDR1 SGHAT, CDR2 FQNNGV. The CDR3 consists of 15 residues. The CDR3 DNA reads as TGTGCCAGCAGCTTAAGCGGGAGTCGGGCCGGGGAGCTGTTTTTT. This encodes CASSLSGSRAGELFF.

Only a few counts were recorded for this clone. V and J are TRBV5-1 and TRBJ1-5; TRBD1 might be the D (5 bases). This CDR3 has 14 amino acids. Germline CDR1 and CDR2: SGHRS and YFSETQ. Trimming removed 0 bases from V and 6 bases from J, with 10 bases in between. CDR3 nucleotide sequence: TGCGCCAGCAGCTTGGTGGGGGGGGTTCAGCCCCAGCATTTT. Translation: CASSLVGGVQPQHF.

The J gene is TRBJ1-1, the V gene TRBV28; 7 bases line up with TRBD1. V trimming: 1 base; J trimming: 7 bases; junction bases outside the gene matches: 15. The CDR3 extends over 17 amino acids. Germline CDR1 and CDR2: MDHEN and SYDVKM. The CDR3 DNA sequence: TGTGCCAGCAGTTTATTAACAGGGGCGGGGGGGTTGGATGAAGCTTTCTTT. Translated, it gives CASSLLTGAGGLDEAFF.

The chain uses TRBV25-1 and TRBJ1-5; TRBD1 agrees at 8 bases. V was clipped by 4 bases and J by 4 bases; unmatched bases: 6. CDR3 length: 15 residues. Germline V lookup: CDR1 MGHDK, CDR2 SYGVNS. This CDR3 is CASSVSQGANQPQHF. CDR3 nucleotides: TGTGCCAGCAGTGTATCCCAGGGGGCGAATCAGCCCCAGCATTTT.